These 14 T cell receptor beta chains were all obtained from the same sample, sequenced in a study of blood T cell repertoires in COVID-19 (TCRdb year 2020). Receptor amplification or capture employed the immunoSEQ multiplex PCR assay. TCRdb re-hosts the immuneACCESS table, in-frame sequences only. Its copies lack some clones; in the studies checked, an unresolved V gene accounts for under half of them, and the cause for the rest is not known. The sample table records around 230,000 clones; just under 90% of these occur just once. The ten largest clones represent 3.5% to 4% of the sample. What was sequenced was PBMCs or T cells enriched from blood (not recorded which). These receptors were collected from a woman aged 30 to 39 with acute COVID-19.

The chain combines TRBV6-2 or TRBV6-3 with TRBJ1-2, with 8 bases aligning to TRBD1. The CDR3 is made up of 15 amino acids. The V gene's germline CDR1 is MNHEY and CDR2 SVGEGT. Trimming cost V 2 bases and J 4 bases; bases outside gene matches: 6. In nucleotides, the CDR3 is TGTGCCAGCAGTTACGCGTCGACAGGGGTCTATGGCTACACCTTC. It encodes CASSYASTGVYGYTF.

The gene calls are TRBV19 and TRBJ1-4; D gene ambiguous. With 5 bases removed from V and 6 bases from J, the gap between germline ends came to 13 bases. The CDR3 length is 14 residues. In germline, CDR1 is LNHDA, CDR2 SQIVND (reference sequence). As DNA, the CDR3 is TGTGCCAGTAGTGACGGCTCCGGGGATGAAAAACTGTTTTTT. It is translated as CASSDGSGDEKLFF. Together with reference TRBV19 and TRBJ1-4, the CDR3 gives the full variable domain: DGGITQSPKYLFRKEGQNVTLSCEQNLNHDAMYWYRQDPGQGLRLIYYSQIVNDFQKGDIAEGYSVSREKKESFPLTVTSAQKNPTAFYLCASSDGSGDEKLFFGSGTQLSVL.

This rearrangement joins TRBV5-1 to TRBJ1-1, with a weak D call TRBD1 (6 bases). The CDR3 covers 13 residues. The germline V and J ends were trimmed by 6 bases and 1 base, with 10 bases remaining between them. Germline CDR1 reads SGHRS; CDR2 reads YFSETQ. CDR3 DNA sequence: TGCGCCAGCAATAAGGGGGAGAACACTGAAGCTTTCTTT. Amino acids: CASNKGENTEAFF.

The V and J genes are TRBV29-1 and TRBJ1-2, with 12 bases matching TRBD1. This CDR3 is built from 13 residues. Per the germline V gene, CDR1 is SQVTM and CDR2 is ANQGSEA. Losses at the gene ends were 6 bases for V and 4 bases for J; bases not matched to a gene: 3. The CDR3 DNA sequence: TGCAGCGTGGGGACAGGGGGCGGCTATGGCTACACCTTC. Encoded protein: CSVGTGGGYGYTF. The full variable domain, completed using reference TRBV29-1 and TRBJ1-2, is SAVISQKPSRDICQRGTSLTIQCQVDSQVTMMFWYRQQPGQSLTLIATANQGSEATYESGFVIDKFPISRPNLTFSTLTVSNMSPEDSSIYLCSVGTGGGYGYTFGSGTRLTVV.

The chain joins TRBV27 to TRBJ1-2, with D hard to call. Trimming left V 2 bases short and J 8 bases short, with 12 bases between. CDR3 size: 13 residues. Germline values: CDR1 MNHEY, CDR2 SMNVEV (reference sequence). The CDR3 nucleotides read TGTGCCAGCAGTTTACGGCTCGGGGAGGGCTACACCTTC. The encoded protein is CASSLRLGEGYTF.

The chain carries TRBV7-3 and TRBJ2-3, with a tentative D call TRBD2 (7 bases). V was cut by 4 bases and J by 2 bases, with 19 bases left in between. This CDR3 spans 17 amino acids. Germline-derived CDR1 and CDR2 are SGHTA and FQGTGA. Here the CDR3 DNA reads TGTGCCAGCAGCTCGACGGGGGGCTCCTACGTCACAGATACGCAGTATTTT. It yields the protein CASSSTGGSYVTDTQYF.

V is TRBV5-1 and J is TRBJ1-5; TRBD1 might be the D (6 bases). Trimming took 0 bases from V and 4 from J, leaving 11 bases between them. The CDR3 length is 15 residues. Germline CDR1 SGHRS, CDR2 YFSETQ. This CDR3 reads CASSLGSTGNQPQHF. The DNA of the CDR3 is TGCGCCAGCAGCTTGGGATCGACAGGAAATCAGCCCCAGCATTTT.

This clone was recorded once. V and J are TRBV29-1 and TRBJ2-6; 10 nucleotides match TRBD1. The V gene end was trimmed by 7 bases and the J gene end by 2 bases; junction bases not matched to a gene: 8. Germline assignment: CDR1 SQVTM and CDR2 ANQGSEA. This CDR3 spans 16 amino acids. CDR3 in amino acids: CSGRWTGGAGANVLTF. The CDR3 nucleotides read TGCAGCGGACGTTGGACAGGGGGGGCTGGGGCCAACGTCCTGACTTTC.

J is TRBJ2-7 and V is TRBV28; D remains ambiguous. The CDR3 extends over 12 amino acids. With 6 bases removed from V and 3 bases from J, the gap between germline ends came to 9 bases. Germline assignment: CDR1 MDHEN and CDR2 SYDVKM. The CDR3 region is CASSPIVYEQYF. In nucleotides, the CDR3 is TGTGCCAGCAGCCCCATAGTCTACGAGCAGTACTTC. Filled out from reference TRBV28 and TRBJ2-7, the complete variable domain reads DVKVTQSSRYLVKRTGEKVFLECVQDMDHENMFWYRQDPGLGLRLIYFSYDVKMKEKGDIPEGYSVSREKKERFSLILESASTNQTSMYLCASSPIVYEQYFGPGTRLTVT.

The J gene is TRBJ2-7, the V gene TRBV4-1, with 9 bases aligning to TRBD1. Germline assignment: CDR1 MGHRA and CDR2 YSYEKL. Trimming removed 3 bases from V and 0 bases from J; junction bases left unmatched: 6. The CDR3 is made up of 16 amino acids. CDR3 bases: TGCGCCAGCAGCCAGACCGGACAGGGGAGCTCCTACGAGCAGTACTTC. This sequence encodes CASSQTGQGSSYEQYF.

The CDR3 is CASKSSGVSYNEQFF. Written as DNA, the CDR3 is TGTGCCAGCAAGTCTAGCGGGGTTTCCTACAATGAGCAGTTCTTC. This chain connects TRBV2 to TRBJ2-1, with TRBD2 matching over 9 bases. Germline V gives CDR1 SNHLY, CDR2 FYNNEI. The J segment lost 1 base and the V segment lost 7 bases, leaving 5 bases of the junction unmatched. The CDR3 is 15 amino acids.

This clone was seen only a few times. This rearrangement joins TRBV15 to TRBJ2-1; 7 bases align to TRBD1. Germline-derived CDR1 and CDR2 are LNHNV and YYDKDF (reference sequence). The CDR3 is 15 residues long. The V segment lost 1 base and the J segment 9 bases; nucleotides outside the gene matches: 9. The CDR3 nucleotides are TGTGCCACCAGCAGAGGGCTTGGACAGGTGGGTGAGCAGTTCTTC. Residues: CATSRGLGQVGEQFF.

In DNA form, the CDR3 reads TGTGCCAGTAGTTCTAGCGGGACGCTAGCAGATACGCAGTATTTT. This encodes CASSSSGTLADTQYF. This sequence joins TRBV19 and TRBJ2-3; 9 bases match TRBD2. CDR1 is LNHDA, CDR2 SQIVND, per germline (reference sequence). This CDR3 is built from 15 residues. V was pared by 5 bases and J by 4 bases, with 7 bases of the junction left unmatched.

J is TRBJ1-2 and V is TRBV19, with no clear D. The CDR3 runs to 13 residues. V shed 7 bases and J shed 4 bases, with 13 bases lying between them. Germline V lookup: CDR1 LNHDA, CDR2 SQIVND (reference sequence). The CDR3 sequence: CASNPGVSYGYTF. CDR3 in DNA: TGTGCCAGTAACCCCGGGGTTTCCTATGGCTACACCTTC.